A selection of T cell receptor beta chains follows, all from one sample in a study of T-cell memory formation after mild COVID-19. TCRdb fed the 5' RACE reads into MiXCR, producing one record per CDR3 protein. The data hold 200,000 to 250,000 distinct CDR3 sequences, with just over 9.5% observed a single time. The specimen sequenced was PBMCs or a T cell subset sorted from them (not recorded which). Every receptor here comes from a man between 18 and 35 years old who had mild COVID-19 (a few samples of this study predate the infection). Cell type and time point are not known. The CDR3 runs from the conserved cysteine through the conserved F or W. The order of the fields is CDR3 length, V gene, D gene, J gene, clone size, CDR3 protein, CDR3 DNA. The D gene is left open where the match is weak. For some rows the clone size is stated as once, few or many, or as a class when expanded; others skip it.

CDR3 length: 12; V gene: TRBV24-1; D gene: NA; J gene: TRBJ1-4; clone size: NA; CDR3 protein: CATSDLGGKLFF; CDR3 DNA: TGTGCCACCAGTGATCTGGGGGGGAAACTGTTTTTT
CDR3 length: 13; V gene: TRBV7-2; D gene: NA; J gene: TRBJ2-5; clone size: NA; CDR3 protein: CASRGVGQETQYF; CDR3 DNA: TGTGCCTCCCGGGGCGTGGGCCAAGAGACCCAGTACTTC
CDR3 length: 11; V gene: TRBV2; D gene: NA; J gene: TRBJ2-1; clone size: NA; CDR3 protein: CASSELDEQFF; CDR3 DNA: TGTGCCAGCAGTGAACTGGATGAGCAGTTCTTC
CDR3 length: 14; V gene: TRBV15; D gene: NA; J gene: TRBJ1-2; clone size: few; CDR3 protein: CATSRDQGPGGYTF; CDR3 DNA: TGTGCCACCAGCAGAGATCAGGGGCCCGGCGGCTACACCTTC
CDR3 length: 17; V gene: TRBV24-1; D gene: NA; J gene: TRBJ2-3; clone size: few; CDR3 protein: CATSDLQRGGNTDTQYF; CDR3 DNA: TGTGCCACCAGTGATTTGCAACGTGGGGGAAACACAGATACGCAGTATTTT
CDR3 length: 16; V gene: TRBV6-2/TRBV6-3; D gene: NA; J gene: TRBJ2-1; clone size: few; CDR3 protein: CASSRRGRGGGNEQFF; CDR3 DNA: TGTGCCAGCAGCCGGCGGGGAAGGGGTGGGGGCAATGAGCAGTTCTTC
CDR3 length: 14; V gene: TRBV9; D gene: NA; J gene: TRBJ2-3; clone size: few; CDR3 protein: CASSAIEFGDTQYF; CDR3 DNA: TGTGCCAGCAGCGCAATCGAATTTGGGGATACGCAGTATTTT
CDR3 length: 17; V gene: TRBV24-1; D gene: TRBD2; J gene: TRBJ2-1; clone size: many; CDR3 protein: CATSGSGAVSSYNEQFF; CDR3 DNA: TGTGCCACCAGTGGTAGCGGGGCCGTAAGCTCCTACAATGAGCAGTTCTTC
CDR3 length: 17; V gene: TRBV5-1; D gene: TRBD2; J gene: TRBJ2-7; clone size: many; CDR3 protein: CASSPGRLAGVSYEQYF; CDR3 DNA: TGCGCCAGCAGTCCTGGCCGGCTAGCGGGGGTCTCCTACGAGCAGTACTTC
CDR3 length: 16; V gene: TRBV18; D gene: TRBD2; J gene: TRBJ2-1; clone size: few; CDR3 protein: CASSPPSGGYYNEQFF; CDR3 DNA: TGTGCCAGCTCGCCACCTAGCGGGGGGTACTACAATGAGCAGTTCTTC
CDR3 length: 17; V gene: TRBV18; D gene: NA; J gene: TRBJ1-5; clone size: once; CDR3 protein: CASSPDKGGISNQPQHF; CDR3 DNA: TGTGCCAGCTCACCAGATAAGGGGGGAATCAGCAATCAGCCCCAGCATTTT
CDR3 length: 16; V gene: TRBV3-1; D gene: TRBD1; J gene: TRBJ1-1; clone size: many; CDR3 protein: CASSQNLGPYGTGAFF; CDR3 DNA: TGTGCCAGCAGCCAAAACCTTGGGCCTTACGGGACAGGGGCTTTCTTT
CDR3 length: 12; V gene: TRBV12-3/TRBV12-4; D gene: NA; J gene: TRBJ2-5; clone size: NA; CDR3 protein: CASSLGIGTQYF; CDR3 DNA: TGTGCCAGCAGTTTAGGGATTGGGACCCAGTACTTC
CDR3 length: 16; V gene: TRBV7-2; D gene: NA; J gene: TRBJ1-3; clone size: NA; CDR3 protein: CASSLVYSPSGNTIYF; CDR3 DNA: TGTGCCAGCAGCTTAGTGTACAGCCCCTCTGGAAACACCATATATTTT
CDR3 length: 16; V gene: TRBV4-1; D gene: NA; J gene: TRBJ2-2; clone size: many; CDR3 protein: CASSLNKGVGRGELFF; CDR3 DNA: TGCGCCAGCAGCCTTAACAAGGGGGTAGGGCGCGGGGAGCTGTTTTTT
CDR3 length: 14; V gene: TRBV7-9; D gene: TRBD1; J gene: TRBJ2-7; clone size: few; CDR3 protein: CASSRDSRMSEQYF; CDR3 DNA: TGTGCCAGCAGCAGGGACAGCCGCATGTCCGAGCAGTACTTC
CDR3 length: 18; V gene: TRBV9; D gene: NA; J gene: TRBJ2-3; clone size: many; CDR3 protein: CASSATHRLPPSTDTQYF; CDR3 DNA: TGTGCCAGCAGCGCCACGCATCGCTTACCCCCTAGCACAGATACGCAGTATTTT
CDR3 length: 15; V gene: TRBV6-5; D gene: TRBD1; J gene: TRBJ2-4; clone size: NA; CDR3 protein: CASSPTGGAKNIQYF; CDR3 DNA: TGTGCCAGCAGCCCGACAGGGGGGGCCAAAAACATTCAGTACTTC
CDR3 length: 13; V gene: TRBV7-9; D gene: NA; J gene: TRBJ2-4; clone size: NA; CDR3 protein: CASTFGERNIQYF; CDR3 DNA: TGTGCCAGCACCTTCGGGGAGAGGAACATTCAGTACTTC
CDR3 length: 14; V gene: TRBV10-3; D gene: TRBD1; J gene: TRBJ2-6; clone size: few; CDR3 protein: CATAQGRGANVLTF; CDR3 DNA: TGTGCCACCGCACAGGGGCGAGGGGCCAACGTCCTGACTTTC
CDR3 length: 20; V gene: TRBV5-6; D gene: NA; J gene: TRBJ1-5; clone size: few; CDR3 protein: CASPLVSLVKRDRGNQPQHF; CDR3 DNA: TGTGCCAGCCCCCTTGTAAGCTTGGTGAAAAGAGACCGAGGGAATCAGCCCCAGCATTTT
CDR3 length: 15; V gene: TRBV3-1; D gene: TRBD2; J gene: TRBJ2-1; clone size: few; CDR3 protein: CASSPGLAGPNEQFF; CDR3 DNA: TGTGCCAGCAGCCCAGGACTAGCGGGACCCAATGAGCAGTTCTTC